This T cell receptor beta chain was obtained from a study of a mutant IDH1 vaccine in newly diagnosed glioma (TCRdb year 2021). About the full investigation: Of the roughly 34 treated patients, approximately 62% were male and approximately 38% were female, and the mean age was approximately 40 years. For exploratory analyses, longitudinal TCRB deep sequencing was carried out in 25 to 30 treated patients wherever samples were available. Prior to enrollment, standard therapy consisting of radiotherapy alone, temozolomide alone, or radiochemotherapy with temozolomide had been administered to patients, with the combination being received by most patients. Peripheral blood samples were drawn at six visits, namely V03 (baseline), V05, V07, V10, V12 and V13. The study at large found these results: Selection of PBMC samples for TCRB deep sequencing was based on availability. Immune responses induced by the vaccine were seen in roughly 95% of patients across multiple MHC alleles. Pseudoprogression appeared unrelated to alterations in the top peripheral T cell clonotypes detected by TCRB sequencing. It was noted by the authors that analyses of patient blood samples could not be reproduced owing to sample limitations.

The CDR3 starts with the cysteine, ends with the phenylalanine, and has 11 residues. Solely the CDR3 DNA is kept, with 33 bases framed from the first base. V loses 10 bases, J loses 8 bases, and the germline ends lie 14 bases apart. The germline V gene supplies CDR1 MDHEN and CDR2 SYDVKM. In light of the paper, this sample's time point label describes: baseline, week 1 (first vaccination visit). The sample's treatment or condition label, decoded: pre-vaccination baseline after standard-of-care therapy. Donors had newly diagnosed WHO grade 3 or 4 IDH1-mutant astrocytomas with loss of nuclear ATRX. The samples were drawn from NOA16, a multicentre, single-arm, open-label phase I trial in Germany that tested a mutant IDH1 peptide vaccine in humans for the first time. For immunogenicity testing, the blood drawn at visit V03 was used as the baseline sample. Genomic DNA for TCRB sequencing was extracted from EDTA blood using the DNeasy Blood and Tissue Kit.

This clone was seen a few times. The specificity of this receptor is unknown. No much larger clone is present one base from it, and per-base qualities are unavailable. The library was obtained by the immunoSEQ multiplex PCR assay. Following the manufacturer's protocol, the hsTCRB Kit was used to amplify rearranged TCR beta chain sequences. Sequencing of TCRB libraries was carried out on an Illumina MiSeq. Per the original workflow: Demultiplexing, trimming and gene mapping were performed with the kit vendor's proprietary platform. TCRdb carries this immuneACCESS record with in-frame sequences only. Its versions omit some clonotypes, under half of them owing to an unresolved V gene in the studies checked, with the rest unexplained. That table is the source of V, J and clone size, and D and trimming were worked out from the DNA. In all, the sample holds about 100,000 clones, and roughly 75% of those were seen once. Around 7% of the sample is in the top ten clones.

The specimen comprised PBMCs, sampled from a glioma patient treated with radiotherapy, temozolomide or both. The sequence derives from a man between 35 and 55 years old with glioma. The sequence joins TRBV28 to TRBJ1-1; a confident D gene designation cannot be given. In nucleotide form, the sequence is TGTGCCATCTTGTCCGAAGTGGAAGCTTTCTTT. It specifies CAILSEVEAFF.